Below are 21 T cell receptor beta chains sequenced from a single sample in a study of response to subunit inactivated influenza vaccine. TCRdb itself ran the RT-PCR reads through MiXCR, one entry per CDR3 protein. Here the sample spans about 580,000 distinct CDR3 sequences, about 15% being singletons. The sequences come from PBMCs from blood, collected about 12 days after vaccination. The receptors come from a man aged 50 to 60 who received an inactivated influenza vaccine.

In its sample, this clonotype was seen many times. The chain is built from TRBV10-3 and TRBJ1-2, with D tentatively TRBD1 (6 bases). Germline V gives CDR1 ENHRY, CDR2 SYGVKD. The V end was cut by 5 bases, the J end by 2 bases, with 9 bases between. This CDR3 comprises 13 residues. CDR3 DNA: TGTGCCATCAGTCGACAGGCCAACTATGGCTACACCTTC. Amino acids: CAISRQANYGYTF.

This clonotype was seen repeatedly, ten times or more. The CDR3 DNA reads TGTGCCAGCAGCCCTGGTTTCTCTGGAAACACCATATATTTT. It specifies CASSPGFSGNTIYF. The V call is TRBV7-2, the J call TRBJ1-3; D is unclear. This CDR3 has 14 residues. Per germline, CDR1 SGHTA and CDR2 FQGNSA. V was cut by 5 bases and J by 0 bases, with 8 bases left in between.

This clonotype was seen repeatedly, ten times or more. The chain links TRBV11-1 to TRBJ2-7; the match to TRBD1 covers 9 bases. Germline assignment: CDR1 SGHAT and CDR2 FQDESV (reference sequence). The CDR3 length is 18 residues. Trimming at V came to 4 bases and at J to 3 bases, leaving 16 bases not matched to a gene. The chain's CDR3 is CASSSPAGAGQGFYEQYF. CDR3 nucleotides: TGTGCCAGCAGCTCGCCGGCGGGAGCGGGACAGGGATTCTACGAGCAGTACTTC.

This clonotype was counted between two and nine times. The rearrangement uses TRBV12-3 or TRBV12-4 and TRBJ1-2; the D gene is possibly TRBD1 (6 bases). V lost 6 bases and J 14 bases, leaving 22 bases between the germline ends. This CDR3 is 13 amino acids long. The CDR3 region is CASSITGTRASTF. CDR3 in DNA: TGTGCCAGCAGCATTACCGGGACAAGGGCTTCTACCTTC.

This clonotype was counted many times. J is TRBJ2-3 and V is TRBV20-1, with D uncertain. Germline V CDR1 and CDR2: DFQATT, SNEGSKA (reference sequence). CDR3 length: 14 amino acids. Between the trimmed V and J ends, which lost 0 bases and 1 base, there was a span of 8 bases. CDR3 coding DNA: TGCAGTGCTAGAGACCCGAGCGGCACAGATACGCAGTATTTT. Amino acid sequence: CSARDPSGTDTQYF.

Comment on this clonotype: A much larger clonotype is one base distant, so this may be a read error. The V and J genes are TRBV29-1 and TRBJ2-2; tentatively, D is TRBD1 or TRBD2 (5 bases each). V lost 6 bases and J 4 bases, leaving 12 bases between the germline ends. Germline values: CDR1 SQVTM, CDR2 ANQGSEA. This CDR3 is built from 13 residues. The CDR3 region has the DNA TGCAGCGTAGCCGGGACCACCACCGGGGAGCTGTTTTTT. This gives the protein CSVAGTTTGELFF.

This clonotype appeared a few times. The CDR3 sequence is CASSGAFGDRGWNEQFF. The CDR3, as DNA: TGTGCCAGCAGCGGCGCATTCGGGGACAGGGGTTGGAATGAGCAGTTCTTC. The chain carries TRBV7-6 and TRBJ2-1; 10 nucleotides agree with TRBD1. The CDR3 extends over 17 amino acids. Germline values: CDR1 SGHVS, CDR2 FNYEAQ. V gave up 5 bases and J gave up 7 bases; unmatched junction bases: 14.

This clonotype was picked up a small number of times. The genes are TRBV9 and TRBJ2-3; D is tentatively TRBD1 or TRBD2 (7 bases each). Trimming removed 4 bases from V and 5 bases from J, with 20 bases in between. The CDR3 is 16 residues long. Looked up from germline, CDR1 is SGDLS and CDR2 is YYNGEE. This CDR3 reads CASSPRNRGGRDTQYF. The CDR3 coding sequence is TGTGCCAGCAGCCCAAGAAACAGGGGCGGGAGAGATACGCAGTATTTT.

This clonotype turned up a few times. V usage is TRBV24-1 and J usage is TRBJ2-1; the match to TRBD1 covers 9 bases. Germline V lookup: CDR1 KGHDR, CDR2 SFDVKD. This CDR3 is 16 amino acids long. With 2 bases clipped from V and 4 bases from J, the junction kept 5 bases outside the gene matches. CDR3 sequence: CATSDSGTGTYNEQFF. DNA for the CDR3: TGTGCCACCAGTGATTCCGGGACAGGGACGTACAATGAGCAGTTCTTC.

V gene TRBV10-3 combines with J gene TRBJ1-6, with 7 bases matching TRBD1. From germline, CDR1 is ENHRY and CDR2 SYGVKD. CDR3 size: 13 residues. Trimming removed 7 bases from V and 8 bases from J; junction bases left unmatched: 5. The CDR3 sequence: CAIKTGVDSPLHF. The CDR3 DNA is TGTGCCATCAAAACAGGGGTGGATTCACCCCTCCACTTT.

DNA for the CDR3: TGCAGTGCTAGAGCCGGCCAGGATGAAAAACTGTTTTTT. Its translation: CSARAGQDEKLFF. The chain combines TRBV20-1 with TRBJ1-4; D gene uncertain. The CDR3 contains 13 residues. Looked up from germline, CDR1 is DFQATT and CDR2 is SNEGSKA (reference sequence). Deletions cut 1 base from V and 6 bases from J, with 9 bases between.

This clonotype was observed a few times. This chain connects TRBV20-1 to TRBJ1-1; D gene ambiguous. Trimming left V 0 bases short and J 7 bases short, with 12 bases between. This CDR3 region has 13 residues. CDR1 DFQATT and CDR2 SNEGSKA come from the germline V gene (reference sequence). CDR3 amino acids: CSARDPRVSEAFF. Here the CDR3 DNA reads TGCAGTGCTAGAGACCCGAGGGTTAGTGAAGCTTTCTTT.

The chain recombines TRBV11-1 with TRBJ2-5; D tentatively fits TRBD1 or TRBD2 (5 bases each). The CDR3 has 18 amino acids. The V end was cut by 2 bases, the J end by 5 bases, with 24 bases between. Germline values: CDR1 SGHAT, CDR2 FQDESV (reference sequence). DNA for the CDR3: TGTGCCAGCAGCTTAAGAGGGGCCGTGGCAACAAGGGAGGAGACCCAGTACTTC. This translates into CASSLRGAVATREETQYF.

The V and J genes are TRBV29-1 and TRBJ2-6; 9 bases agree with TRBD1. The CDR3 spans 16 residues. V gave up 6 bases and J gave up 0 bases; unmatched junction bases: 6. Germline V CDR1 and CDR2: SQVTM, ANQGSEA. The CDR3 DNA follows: TGCAGCGTGGCGGGACAGGGAATCTCTGGGGCCAACGTCCTGACTTTC. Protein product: CSVAGQGISGANVLTF.

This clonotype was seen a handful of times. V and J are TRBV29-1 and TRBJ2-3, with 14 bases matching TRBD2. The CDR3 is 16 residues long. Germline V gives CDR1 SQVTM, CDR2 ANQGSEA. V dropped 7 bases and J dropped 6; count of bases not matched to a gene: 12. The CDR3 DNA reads TGCAGCGCAACCCCGACTAGCGGGAGGGCCATGGATACGCAGTATTTT. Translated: CSATPTSGRAMDTQYF.

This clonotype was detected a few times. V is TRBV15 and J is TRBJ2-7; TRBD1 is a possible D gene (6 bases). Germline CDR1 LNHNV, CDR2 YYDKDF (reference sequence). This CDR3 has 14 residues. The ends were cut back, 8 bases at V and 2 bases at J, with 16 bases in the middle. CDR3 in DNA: TGTGCCACCGCAACAGGGTTAGGTACCTACGAGCAGTACTTC. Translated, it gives CATATGLGTYEQYF.

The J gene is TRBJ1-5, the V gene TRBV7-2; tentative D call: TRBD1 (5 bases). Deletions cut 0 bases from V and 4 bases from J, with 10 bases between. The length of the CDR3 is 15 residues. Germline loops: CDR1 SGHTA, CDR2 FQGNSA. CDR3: CASSLAGGGNQPQHF. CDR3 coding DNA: TGTGCCAGCAGCTTAGCTGGGGGGGGTAATCAGCCCCAGCATTTT.

CDR3 sequence reads: CSARALQGAGTEAFF. The DNA of the CDR3 is TGCAGTGCTAGAGCCCTTCAGGGAGCGGGCACTGAAGCTTTCTTT. The chain employs TRBV20-1 and TRBJ1-1; D might be TRBD1 (5 bases). The CDR3 is made up of 15 amino acids. The germline V gene encodes CDR1 DFQATT and CDR2 SNEGSKA (reference sequence). Between the trimmed V and J ends, which lost 1 base and 4 bases, there was a span of 16 bases.

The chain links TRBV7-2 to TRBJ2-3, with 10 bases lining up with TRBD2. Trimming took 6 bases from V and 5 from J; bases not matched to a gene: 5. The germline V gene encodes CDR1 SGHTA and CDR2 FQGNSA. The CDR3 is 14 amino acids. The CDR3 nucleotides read TGTGCCAGCAGGCGAATAGCGGGAGGAGATACGCAGTATTTT. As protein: CASRRIAGGDTQYF. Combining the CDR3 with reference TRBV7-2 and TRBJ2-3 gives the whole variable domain GAGVSQSPSNKVTEKGKDVELRCDPISGHTALYWYRQSLGQGLEFLIYFQGNSAPDKSGLPSDRFSAERTGGSVSTLTIQRTQQEDSAVYLCASRRIAGGDTQYFGPGTRLTVL.

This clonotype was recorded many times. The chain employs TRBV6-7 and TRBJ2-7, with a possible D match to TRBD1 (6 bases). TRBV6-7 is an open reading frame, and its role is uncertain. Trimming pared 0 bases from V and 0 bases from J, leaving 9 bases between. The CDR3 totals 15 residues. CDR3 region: CASSYSDSFSYEQYF. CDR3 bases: TGTGCCAGCAGTTACTCGGACAGCTTCTCCTACGAGCAGTACTTC.

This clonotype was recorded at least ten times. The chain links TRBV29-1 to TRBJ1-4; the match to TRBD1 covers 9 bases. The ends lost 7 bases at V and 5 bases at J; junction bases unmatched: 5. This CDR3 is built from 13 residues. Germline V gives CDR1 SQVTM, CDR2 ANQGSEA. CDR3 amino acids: CSASDRGNEKLFF. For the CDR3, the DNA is TGCAGCGCATCGGACAGGGGAAATGAAAAACTGTTTTTT.